This T cell receptor beta chain is drawn from a study of beta chain features in type 1 diabetes. Across the whole study: All of the samples together had some 99 million sorted cells examined.

A CD45RO/CCR7/CD25/CD127/CD95/CD27 panel sorted naive, central memory, regulatory and stem cell-like memory CD4+ cells. Sequencing targeted expressed TCRB transcripts, as all isolated RNA had been reverse transcribed. The assay was immunoSEQ multiplex PCR, and TCRdb's table has in-frame clones only and misses some. The profile shows about 900,000 clones, roughly 15% of them singletons. General study findings and limits: Relative to healthy donors, patients appeared to have naive, central memory and Treg TCRB repertoires that were more similar.

The CDR3 contains 14 residues. Germline V gives CDR1 KGHSH, CDR2 LQKENI. Trimming left V 3 bases short and J 5 bases short, with 11 bases between. This clone showed up just a few times. Its specificity is unknown. The chain employs TRBV18 and TRBJ2-1; a possible D gene is TRBD1 (6 bases). The sample taken for sequencing was naive CD4+ T cells from blood. This TCR came from a woman under 30 in good health. CDR3 loop: CASSPARGHNEQFF. The CDR3 DNA reads TGTGCCAGCTCACCCGCCAGGGGACACAATGAGCAGTTCTTC.